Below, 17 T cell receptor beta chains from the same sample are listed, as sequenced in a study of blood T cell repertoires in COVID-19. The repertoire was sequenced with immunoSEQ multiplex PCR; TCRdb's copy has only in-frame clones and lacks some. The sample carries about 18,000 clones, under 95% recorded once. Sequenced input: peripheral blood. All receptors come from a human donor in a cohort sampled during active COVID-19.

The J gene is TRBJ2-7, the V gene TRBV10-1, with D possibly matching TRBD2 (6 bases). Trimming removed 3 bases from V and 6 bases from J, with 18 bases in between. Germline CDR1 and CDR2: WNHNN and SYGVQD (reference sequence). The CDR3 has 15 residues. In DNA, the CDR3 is TGCGCCAGCAGTGATAATCAGCAGGCCGGGGGCGAGCAGTACTTC. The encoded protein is CASSDNQQAGGEQYF.

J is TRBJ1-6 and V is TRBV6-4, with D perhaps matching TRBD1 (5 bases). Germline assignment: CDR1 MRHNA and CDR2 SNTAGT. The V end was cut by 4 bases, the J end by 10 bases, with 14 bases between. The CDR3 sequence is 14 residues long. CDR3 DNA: TGTGCCAGCAGTGCTTACAGGTCCCAGTCACCCCTCCACTTT. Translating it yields CASSAYRSQSPLHF.

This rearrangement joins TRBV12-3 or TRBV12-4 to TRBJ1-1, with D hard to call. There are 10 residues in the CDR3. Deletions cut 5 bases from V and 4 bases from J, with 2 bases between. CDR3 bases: TGTGCCAGCAGTCGCACTGAAGCTTTCTTT. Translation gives CASSRTEAFF.

In nucleotides, the CDR3 is TGCAGTGCTAGTAGGGGGTACCAGCCCCAGCATTTT. As protein: CSASRGYQPQHF. The chain carries TRBV20-1 and TRBJ1-5; tentative D call: TRBD1 (6 bases). Germline V gene lookup returns CDR1 DFQATT and CDR2 SNEGSKA (reference sequence). This CDR3 comprises 12 residues. With 3 bases removed from V and 7 bases from J, the gap between germline ends came to 10 bases.

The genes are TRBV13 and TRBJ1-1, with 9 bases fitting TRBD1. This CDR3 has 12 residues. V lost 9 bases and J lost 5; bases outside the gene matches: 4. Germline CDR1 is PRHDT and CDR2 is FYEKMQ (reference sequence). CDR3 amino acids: CASCDRGTEAFF. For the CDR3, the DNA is TGTGCCAGTTGTGACAGGGGGACTGAAGCTTTCTTT.

This CDR3 is CAESHGGALDTQYF. The CDR3 DNA reads TGTGCCGAGAGCCACGGGGGGGCGTTGGATACGCAGTATTTT. V usage is TRBV7-9 and J usage is TRBJ2-3; TRBD2 matches at 8 bases. CDR3 size: 14 residues. The germline CDR1 and CDR2 sequences are SEHNR and FQNEAQ (reference sequence). V lost 11 bases and J lost 6; bases outside the gene matches: 13. The complete variable domain, with remaining parts taken from reference TRBV7-9 and TRBJ2-3, reads DTGVSQNPRHKITKRGQNVTFRCDPISEHNRLYWYRQTLGQGPEFLTYFQNEAQLEKSRLLSDRFSAERPKGSFSTLEIQRTEQGDSAMYLCAESHGGALDTQYFGPGTRLTVL.

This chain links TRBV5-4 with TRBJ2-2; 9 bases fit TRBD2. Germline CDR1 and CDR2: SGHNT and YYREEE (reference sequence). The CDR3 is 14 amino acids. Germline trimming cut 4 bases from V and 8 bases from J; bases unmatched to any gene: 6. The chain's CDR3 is CASSPASGEGELFF. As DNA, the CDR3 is TGTGCCAGCAGCCCCGCTAGCGGGGAGGGGGAGCTGTTTTTT.

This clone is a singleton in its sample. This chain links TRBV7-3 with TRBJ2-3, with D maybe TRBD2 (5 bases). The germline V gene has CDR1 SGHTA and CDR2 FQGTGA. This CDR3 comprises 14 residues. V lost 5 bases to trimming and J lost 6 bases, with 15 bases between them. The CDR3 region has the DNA TGTGCCAGCAGCGCAAAACTAGTTTCGGATACGCAGTATTTT. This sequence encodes CASSAKLVSDTQYF.

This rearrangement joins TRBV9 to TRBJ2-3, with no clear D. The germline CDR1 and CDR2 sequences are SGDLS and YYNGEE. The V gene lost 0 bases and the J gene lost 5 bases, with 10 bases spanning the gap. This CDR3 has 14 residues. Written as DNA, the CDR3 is TGTGCCAGCAGCGTAGGTCCTACGGGAGATACGCAGTATTTT. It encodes CASSVGPTGDTQYF.

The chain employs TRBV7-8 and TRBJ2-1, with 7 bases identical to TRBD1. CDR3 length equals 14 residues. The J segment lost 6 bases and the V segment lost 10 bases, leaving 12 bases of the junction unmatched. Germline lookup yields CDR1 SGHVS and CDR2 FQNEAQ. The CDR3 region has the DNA TGTGCCACCGTACCGATTCCAGGGGGCAATGAGCAGTTCTTC. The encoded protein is CATVPIPGGNEQFF.

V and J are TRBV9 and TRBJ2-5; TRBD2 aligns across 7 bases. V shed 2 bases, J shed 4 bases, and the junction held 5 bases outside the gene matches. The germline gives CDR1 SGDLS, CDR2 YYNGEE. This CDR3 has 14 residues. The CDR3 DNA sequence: TGTGCCAGCAGCGTCGTTCCGGGAGGAGAGACCCAGTACTTC. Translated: CASSVVPGGETQYF.

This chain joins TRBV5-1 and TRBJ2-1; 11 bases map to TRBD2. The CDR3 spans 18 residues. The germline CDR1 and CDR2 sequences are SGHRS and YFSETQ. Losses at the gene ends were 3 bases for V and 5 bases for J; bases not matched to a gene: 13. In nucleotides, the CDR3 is TGCGCCAGCAGCTCTCGCATCAAGACTAGCGGGGCCAACAATGAGCAGTTCTTC. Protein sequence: CASSSRIKTSGANNEQFF.

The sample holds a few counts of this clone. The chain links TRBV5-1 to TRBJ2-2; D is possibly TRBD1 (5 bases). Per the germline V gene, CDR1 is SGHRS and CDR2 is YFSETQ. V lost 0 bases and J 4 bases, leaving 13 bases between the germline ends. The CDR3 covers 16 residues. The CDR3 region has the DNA TGCGCCAGCAGCTTGGCCGGCTCTCAGGGCACCGGGGAGCTGTTTTTT. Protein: CASSLAGSQGTGELFF.

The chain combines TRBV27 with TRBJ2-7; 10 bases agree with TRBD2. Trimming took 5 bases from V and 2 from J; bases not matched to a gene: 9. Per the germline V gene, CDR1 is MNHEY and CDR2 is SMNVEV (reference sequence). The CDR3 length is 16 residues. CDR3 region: CASSQYPLAGAYEQYF. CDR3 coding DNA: TGTGCCAGCAGTCAGTACCCTCTAGCGGGGGCCTACGAGCAGTACTTC.

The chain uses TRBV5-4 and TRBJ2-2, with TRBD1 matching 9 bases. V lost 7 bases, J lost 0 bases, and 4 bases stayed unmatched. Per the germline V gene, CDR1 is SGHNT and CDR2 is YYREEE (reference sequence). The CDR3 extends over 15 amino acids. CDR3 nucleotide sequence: TGTGCCAGCTGGGACAGGGAAGCGAACACCGGGGAGCTGTTTTTT. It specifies CASWDREANTGELFF.

The CDR3 DNA follows: TGTGCCAGCAGCGCACCTCAGGGTATCGAGACCCAGTACTTC. Encoded protein: CASSAPQGIETQYF. The V call is TRBV9, the J call TRBJ2-5; a possible D gene is TRBD1 (5 bases). The length of the CDR3 is 14 residues. Germline CDR1 SGDLS, CDR2 YYNGEE. Trimming cost V 3 bases and J 5 bases, with 14 bases left between them. Supplemented by reference TRBV9 and TRBJ2-5, the full variable domain reads DSGVTQTPKHLITATGQRVTLRCSPRSGDLSVYWYQQSLDQGLQFLIQYYNGEERAKGNILERFSAQQFPDLHSELNLSSLELGDSALYFCASSAPQGIETQYFGPGTRLLVL.

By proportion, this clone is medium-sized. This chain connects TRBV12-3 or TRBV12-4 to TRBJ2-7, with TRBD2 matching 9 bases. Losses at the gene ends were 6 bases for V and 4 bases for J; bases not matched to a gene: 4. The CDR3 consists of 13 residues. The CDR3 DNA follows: TGTGCCAGCAGGTCTGGACTAGCGTACGAGCAGTACTTC. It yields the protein CASRSGLAYEQYF.